The source of this T cell receptor beta chain is a study of T cell responses to AZD1222 COVID-19 vaccine. Across the study: Second doses were pooled across both intervals (about 4 or about 12 weeks).

Study-wide findings and caveats: White British donors predominated, females outnumbered males, and clonal diversity was possibly underestimated.

Regarding this clone: Its antigen remains unknown.

Trimming removed 5 bases from V and 3 bases from J, with 7 bases in between. The CDR3 sequence is 12 residues long. Germline V gene lookup returns CDR1 SNHLY and CDR2 FYNNEI. TCRdb keeps only in-frame clones here, not all; method: immunoSEQ multiplex PCR. The table has fewer than 200,000 clones, around 92% seen once. This material consisted of peripheral blood, taken on day 0 of AZD1222 vaccination. The clonotype originates from an adult in good health. The V call is TRBV2, the J call TRBJ1-1; TRBD1 might be the D (6 bases). The CDR3 DNA reads TGTGCCAGCAGTAAGGGGGACACTGAAGCTTTCTTT. Its translation is CASSKGDTEAFF. Full variable domain (rest looked up from reference TRBV2 and TRBJ1-1): EPEVTQTPSHQVTQMGQEVILRCVPISNHLYFYWYRQILGQKVEFLVSFYNNEISEKSEIFDDQFSVERPDGSNFTLKIRSTKLEDSAMYFCASSKGDTEAFFGQGTRLTVV.